Below, 19 T cell receptor beta chains from the same sample are listed, as sequenced in a study of CD8 T cells in Susac syndrome. Reverse transcription of roughly 0.5 to 1 ug RNA was carried out with random hexamers. TCRdb re-called the immunoSEQ multiplex PCR reads with MiXCR, one entry per CDR3 protein. The sample yields under 200,000 distinct CDR3 sequences, approximately 95% seen once. The sample consisted of CD8+ T cells from PBMCs. These receptors originate from a human donor with multiple sclerosis.

The chain has TRBV6-6 and TRBJ2-7; D gene unclear. Trimming removed 3 bases at V and 2 bases at J, with 8 bases between. The CDR3 totals 13 residues. The germline CDR1 and CDR2 sequences are MNHNY and SVGAGI (reference sequence). Written as DNA, the CDR3 is TGTGCCAGCAGTTATAACGATGCCTACGAGCAGTACTTC. Amino acid sequence: CASSYNDAYEQYF.

CDR3 bases: TGTGCCAGCAGCCAACGGGCTACAGATACGCAGTATTTT. Its translation: CASSQRATDTQYF. The chain employs TRBV7-8 and TRBJ2-3; the D is unclear. CDR3 size: 13 residues. V was pared by 5 bases and J by 3 bases, with 9 bases between. Per germline, CDR1 SGHVS and CDR2 FQNEAQ.

The chain recombines TRBV20-1 with TRBJ2-1; no clear D gene. V lost 6 bases and J 3 bases, leaving 18 bases between the germline ends. CDR1 and CDR2 from the germline V gene are DFQATT and SNEGSKA (reference sequence). The CDR3 has 15 residues. CDR3 coding DNA: TGCAGTGCCCCTCTGGTGGGTCTCATCTACAATGAGCAGTTCTTC. This translates into CSAPLVGLIYNEQFF.

V and J are TRBV20-1 and TRBJ1-5; TRBD1 agrees at 7 bases. The CDR3 sequence is 13 residues long. The trim removed 6 bases at V and 3 bases at J, leaving 5 bases unmatched. The germline CDR1 and CDR2 sequences are DFQATT and SNEGSKA (reference sequence). CDR3: CSATGTDNQPQHF. CDR3 bases: TGCAGTGCAACCGGGACAGACAATCAGCCCCAGCATTTT.

V gene TRBV5-1 combines with J gene TRBJ1-1; D gene unclear. V lost 1 base, J lost 0 bases, and 4 bases lay in between. Germline-derived CDR1 and CDR2 are SGHRS and YFSETQ. The CDR3 runs 13 residues. The CDR3 spells CASSLFLNTEAFF. The CDR3 DNA sequence: TGCGCCAGCAGCTTGTTTCTGAACACTGAAGCTTTCTTT.

This chain connects TRBV29-1 to TRBJ1-2; TRBD1 agrees at 11 bases. CDR1 and CDR2 from the germline V gene are SQVTM and ANQGSEA. The CDR3 runs to 13 residues. Trimming at V came to 7 bases and at J to 6 bases, leaving 7 bases not matched to a gene. In DNA form, the CDR3 reads TGCAGCGGTGGGACAGGGGGTGTCGATGGCTACACCTTC. It yields the protein CSGGTGGVDGYTF.

This clonotype occurred a few times. The gene calls are TRBV20-1 and TRBJ2-7, with D perhaps TRBD2 (6 bases). Trimming pared 5 bases from V and 4 bases from J, leaving 18 bases between. The length of the CDR3 is 14 residues. The germline V gene encodes CDR1 DFQATT and CDR2 SNEGSKA (reference sequence). In nucleotides, the CDR3 is TGCAGTGCTCGATCGCAGGGAGGAGGGTACGAGCAGTACTTC. Protein sequence: CSARSQGGGYEQYF.

V usage is TRBV20-1 and J usage is TRBJ2-3; 8 nucleotides match TRBD2. Losses at the gene ends were 4 bases for V and 4 bases for J; bases not matched to a gene: 13. Germline V lookup: CDR1 DFQATT, CDR2 SNEGSKA (reference sequence). There are 16 residues in the CDR3. The CDR3 here is CSATGRAPGVPDTQYF. Here the CDR3 DNA reads TGCAGTGCTACCGGGAGGGCCCCGGGTGTTCCAGATACGCAGTATTTT.

As DNA, the CDR3 is TGTGCCAGCAGCGTAGGATCGGGCGGAGCTAGGGGCTACACCTTC. Its protein is CASSVGSGGARGYTF. This chain links TRBV9 with TRBJ1-2, with no clear D. This CDR3 region has 15 residues. V was shortened by 0 bases and J by 8 bases, with 17 bases between the two germline ends. Germline values: CDR1 SGDLS, CDR2 YYNGEE.

The V call is TRBV29-1, the J call TRBJ2-7, with D perhaps assigned TRBD1 or TRBD2 (5 bases each). V lost 5 bases and J 6 bases, leaving 14 bases between the germline ends. CDR1 is SQVTM, CDR2 ANQGSEA, per germline. The CDR3 spans 12 residues. As DNA, the CDR3 is TGCAGCGTTCAAGGGACGGGCATCGAGCAGTACTTC. This codes for CSVQGTGIEQYF.

The chain is built from TRBV18 and TRBJ1-5; no reliable D call. V was clipped by 3 bases and J by 7 bases, with 13 bases between them. The CDR3 totals 14 residues. Germline V CDR1 and CDR2: KGHSH, LQKENI. CDR3 sequence (DNA): TGTGCCAGCTCACCCTTGGGAGCCGGGCAGCCCCAGCATTTT. Protein: CASSPLGAGQPQHF.

V gene TRBV29-1 combines with J gene TRBJ1-1; D remains ambiguous. V gave up 6 bases and J gave up 0 bases, with 8 bases separating them. The CDR3 extends over 12 amino acids. Germline-derived CDR1 and CDR2 are SQVTM and ANQGSEA. The CDR3 loop is CSVVYMNTEAFF. For the CDR3, the DNA is TGCAGCGTGGTTTACATGAACACTGAAGCTTTCTTT.

V and J are TRBV5-6 and TRBJ1-2; D call uncertain. Germline-derived CDR1 and CDR2 are SGHDT and YYEEEE. The CDR3 covers 14 residues. With 6 bases removed from V and 8 bases from J, the gap between germline ends came to 20 bases. Here the CDR3 reads CASTTGRMTIGYTF. CDR3 sequence (DNA): TGTGCCAGCACCACGGGTCGGATGACTATAGGCTACACCTTC.

The chain couples TRBV6-5 to TRBJ2-3, with 10 bases fitting TRBD2. The CDR3 is 19 amino acids. The germline gives CDR1 MNHEY, CDR2 SVGAGI. V lost 0 bases and J lost 4; bases outside the gene matches: 13. DNA for the CDR3: TGTGCCAGCAGTTACTCGAGTACGAGCGGGAGGGGTCCCTCAGATACGCAGTATTTT. As protein: CASSYSSTSGRGPSDTQYF.

J is TRBJ1-2 and V is TRBV7-9; D remains unclear. CDR3 length equals 14 residues. The V gene lost 0 bases and the J gene lost 8 bases, with 13 bases spanning the gap. The germline gives CDR1 SEHNR, CDR2 FQNEAQ (reference sequence). For the CDR3, the DNA is TGTGCCAGCAGCTTAGCTGCAGACGGGGTAGGCTACACCTTC. Its protein is CASSLAADGVGYTF.

This chain links TRBV20-1 with TRBJ1-4, with D unclear. The CDR3 sequence is 12 residues long. V was trimmed by 3 bases and J by 8 bases, leaving 10 bases between them. Germline assignment: CDR1 DFQATT and CDR2 SNEGSKA (reference sequence). The CDR3 DNA reads as TGCAGTGCTAGGCCGGGTTGGGAAAAACTGTTTTTT. As protein: CSARPGWEKLFF.

V usage is TRBV9 and J usage is TRBJ2-7, with D possibly being TRBD1 (5 bases). Looked up from germline, CDR1 is SGDLS and CDR2 is YYNGEE. Trimming left V 0 bases short and J 2 bases short, with 12 bases between. The CDR3 is made up of 15 amino acids. The CDR3 here is CASSVGGIGAYEQYF. The DNA for the CDR3 is TGTGCCAGCAGCGTAGGTGGGATAGGGGCCTACGAGCAGTACTTC.

V is TRBV28 and J is TRBJ2-7; D possibly corresponds to TRBD2 (7 bases). Trimming cost V 8 bases and J 7 bases, with 18 bases left between them. The CDR3 is made up of 13 amino acids. Germline assignment: CDR1 MDHEN and CDR2 SYDVKM. CDR3 region: CASERDTGFEQYF. Written as DNA, the CDR3 is TGTGCCAGCGAGCGGGACACCGGTTTTGAGCAGTACTTC. Full variable domain (rest looked up from reference TRBV28 and TRBJ2-7): DVKVTQSSRYLVKRTGEKVFLECVQDMDHENMFWYRQDPGLGLRLIYFSYDVKMKEKGDIPEGYSVSREKKERFSLILESASTNQTSMYLCASERDTGFEQYFGPGTRLTVT.

This clonotype was recorded once. The chain recombines TRBV10-3 with TRBJ1-1; possibly TRBD1 for D (5 bases). The CDR3 length is 12 residues. V lost 10 bases and J 1 base, leaving 10 bases between the germline ends. Germline-derived CDR1 and CDR2 are ENHRY and SYGVKD. The CDR3 DNA reads as TGTGCCACGACTACAGGGAACACTGAAGCTTTCTTT. This gives the protein CATTTGNTEAFF.